This T cell receptor beta chain was recovered during a study of a mutant IDH1 vaccine in newly diagnosed glioma. Whole-study context: Patients got radiotherapy, temozolomide, or both beforehand, and most got both.

Generated by immunoSEQ multiplex PCR, the TCRdb table keeps only in-frame clones and is missing some. The sample has 75,000 to 100,000 clones; over 75% are singletons. Time point denoted: baseline, week 1 (first vaccination visit). Treatment described: pre-vaccination baseline after standard-of-care therapy. Donor tumors were new WHO grade 3 or 4 IDH1-mutant, ATRX-lost astrocytomas. V was clipped by 2 bases and J by 1 base, with 8 bases between them. From germline, CDR1 is SQVTM and CDR2 ANQGSEA. The CDR3 totals 13 residues. Sequences were derived from PBMCs, sampled from a glioma patient treated with radiotherapy, temozolomide or both. This receptor was taken from a man aged 35-49 years with glioma. Some clones in this sample may be carry-over from other donors' samples. This sequence joins TRBV29-1 and TRBJ1-1; D possibly corresponds to TRBD1 (6 bases). CDR3 loop: CSVERGQNTEAFF. CDR3 DNA: TGCAGCGTTGAAAGGGGACAGAACACTGAAGCTTTCTTT.